The T cell receptor beta chain described here comes from a study of cytomegalovirus exposure and HLA in healthy donors. Study summary: An analysis done earlier identified 100 million to 140 million unique TCR beta sequences from approximately 200 million T cells. Study-level findings and limits: Later analysis suggested most CMV-associated TCR beta chains were HLA-restricted. Later on, a genetic analysis was performed. It linked a missense variant in DCLRE1C with V- and J-gene trimming of TCR beta.

The CDR3 has 14 amino acids. V was clipped by 6 bases and J by 4 bases; unmatched bases: 5. Germline loops: CDR1 SNHLY, CDR2 FYNNEI. Note on this clone: Antigen unknown.

The PCR made use of 60 Vbeta and 13 Jbeta primers. Sequencing was performed with immunoSEQ multiplex PCR; in TCRdb, only in-frame clones are kept and a portion is missing. Here the sample spans 110,000 or so clones, 65% to 90% being singletons. The chain recombines TRBV2 with TRBJ1-5, with TRBD1 identical over 8 bases. This TCR derives from a man aged 25-45 years in good health and CMV-seropositive. Source material: PBMCs. The CDR3 protein is CASSLDRVNQPQHF. DNA of the CDR3: TGTGCCAGCAGCCTGGACAGGGTGAATCAGCCCCAGCATTTT. The full variable domain, rest sourced from reference TRBV2 and TRBJ1-5, is EPEVTQTPSHQVTQMGQEVILRCVPISNHLYFYWYRQILGQKVEFLVSFYNNEISEKSEIFDDQFSVERPDGSNFTLKIRSTKLEDSAMYFCASSLDRVNQPQHFGDGTRLSIL.